A single sample gave rise to the 5 T cell receptor beta chains below, sequenced in a study of metastatic and nonmetastatic thyroid tumors. No patient received treatment before thyroid surgery. TCRdb ran MiXCR on the PCR reads. The table includes around 16,000 clones, 12% detected once. Sequenced input: tumor tissue. These receptor sequences come from a female donor with papillary thyroid cancer or a benign thyroid nodule (not recorded which). Some clones in this sample may be carry-over from other donors' samples.

This clone was picked up many times. The chain employs TRBV12-3 or TRBV12-4 and TRBJ2-3, with 12 bases matching TRBD2. The ends lost 1 base at V and 6 bases at J; junction bases unmatched: 8. The CDR3 is made up of 17 amino acids. CDR3 sequence (DNA): TGTGCCAGCAGTTTAGGTCCGGCTAGCGGGAGGGATGATACGCAGTATTTT. Amino acid sequence: CASSLGPASGRDDTQYF.

The chain joins TRBV6-1 to TRBJ2-7; D may be TRBD1 (5 bases). Trimming took off 7 bases at V and 4 bases at J, with 17 bases between the two ends. The CDR3 is made up of 14 amino acids. Germline assignment: CDR1 MNHNS and CDR2 SASEGT. CDR3: CASTRTSTPYEQYF. CDR3 in DNA: TGTGCCAGCACCCGGACATCGACCCCTTACGAGCAGTACTTC.

This clone has a count of ten or more. The chain uses TRBV5-8 and TRBJ2-5; unclear D gene. The CDR3 is 15 amino acids. Trimming took 0 bases from V and 5 from J, leaving 14 bases between them. CDR1 is SGHTS, CDR2 YDEGEE, per germline. The CDR3 reads CASSLGGGLGETQYF. The CDR3 DNA reads as TGTGCCAGCAGCTTGGGTGGCGGATTGGGGGAGACCCAGTACTTC. Full variable domain (missing parts from reference TRBV5-8 and TRBJ2-5): EAGVTQSPTHLIKTRGQQATLRCSPISGHTSVYWYQQALGLGLQFLLWYDEGEERNRGNFPPRFSGRQFPNYSSELNVNALELEDSALYLCASSLGGGLGETQYFGPGTRLLVL.

This clone was counted at least ten times. The rearrangement links TRBV6-5 to TRBJ2-7; 13 bases align to TRBD2. Per the germline V gene, CDR1 is MNHEY and CDR2 is SVGAGI. V shed 2 bases and J 5 bases; nucleotides not matched to a gene: 6. The CDR3 totals 16 residues. The CDR3 DNA reads TGTGCCAGCAGTTACACAGCGGGACTAGCGGGACACGAGCAGTACTTC. Its translation: CASSYTAGLAGHEQYF.

This clone is medium-sized in the sample. The J gene is TRBJ2-1, the V gene TRBV20-1; no firm D call. This CDR3 spans 11 amino acids. CDR1 and CDR2 from the germline V gene are DFQATT and SNEGSKA (reference sequence). With 4 bases removed from V and 4 bases from J, the gap between germline ends came to 5 bases. The CDR3 DNA reads TGCAGTGCTAATAGATACAATGAGCAGTTCTTC. This codes for CSANRYNEQFF.